A selection of T cell receptor beta chains follows, all from one sample in a study of CD8 T cells in ankylosing spondylitis. Each CDR3 protein gets one entry after TCRdb re-called the 5' RACE reads with MiXCR. The sample has about 220,000 distinct CDR3 sequences; under 30% are singletons. Sequencing was carried out using blood, either unsorted or a sorted T cell fraction (not recorded which). The receptor set was obtained from a male donor with ankylosing spondylitis or in good health (not recorded which). Each CDR3 is given with its conserved first and last residue.

j_gene,v_gene,CDR3aa
TRBJ2-5,TRBV9,CASSVAPRTSGIKTQYF
TRBJ2-3,TRBV5-1,CASNWDRTDTQYF
TRBJ2-7,TRBV12-3/TRBV12-4,CASSAGGRQYF
TRBJ2-5,TRBV20-1,CSGGPDQETQYF
TRBJ2-6,TRBV15,CATSPRGRQGPSGANVLTF
TRBJ2-7,TRBV3-1,CASSPGISILTREQYF
TRBJ1-1,TRBV10-3,CAISESMTANTEAFF
TRBJ2-3,TRBV29-1,CSVEAVAGGTDTQYF
TRBJ2-1,TRBV5-4,CASSFSDGEQFF
TRBJ2-7,TRBV6-5,CASSYSGGGSYEQYF
TRBJ2-3,TRBV20-1,CSAWNPLAGVTDTQYF
TRBJ2-3,TRBV20-1,CSARAPASTDTQYF
TRBJ1-6,TRBV6-1,CASTRDKHNSPLHF
TRBJ1-5,TRBV6-1,CASRARQGGNQPQHF
TRBJ1-1,TRBV7-9,CASSLAAVEAFF
TRBJ2-6,TRBV5-1,CASGQGNGANVLTF
TRBJ2-1,TRBV20-1,CSALRTSISYNEQFF
TRBJ2-7,TRBV29-1,CSVEGPTYEQYF
TRBJ2-2,TRBV9,CASSPHAAGVLGELFF
TRBJ2-1,TRBV5-6,CASSLLNEQFF
TRBJ2-1,TRBV5-1,CASSRQGNSYNEQFF
TRBJ2-7,TRBV10-3,CAISEQGASGYEQYF
TRBJ1-3,TRBV20-1,CSARDAELGSTIYF
TRBJ2-1,TRBV5-6,CASSHGTGYDEQFF
TRBJ2-3,TRBV5-1,CASSPQRETDTQYF
TRBJ1-3,TRBV7-2,CASSLGLTFSGNTIYF
TRBJ1-2,TRBV5-1,CASSLGGNLNYGYTF
TRBJ2-1,TRBV7-6,CASSLAPLAGGPSDNEQFF
TRBJ1-6,TRBV12-3/TRBV12-4,CASSPRGADSPLHF
TRBJ1-2,TRBV3-1,CASSQDVSNYGYTF
TRBJ1-1,TRBV7-8,CASSLTLNTEAFF
TRBJ2-1,TRBV20-1,CSALAGSNNEQFF
TRBJ1-4,TRBV5-1,CASSLDMDGEKLFF
TRBJ1-1,TRBV29-1,CSGSRQGDTEAFF
TRBJ2-3,TRBV20-1,CSARSGVSGMGDTQYF
TRBJ2-1,TRBV20-1,CSAKLGRESEQFF
TRBJ2-7,TRBV6-1,CASSLAGGPLGEQYF
TRBJ2-7,TRBV20-1,CSARDRVASGRPSYEQYF
TRBJ1-5,TRBV19,CASSNPGLYQPQHF
TRBJ2-1,TRBV7-6,CASSLAGTSGYNEQFF
TRBJ2-3,TRBV5-1,CASSWSLAGVTDTQYF
TRBJ2-3,TRBV6-5,CASSYGQGTDTQYF
TRBJ2-4,TRBV29-1,CSASELAQHIQYF